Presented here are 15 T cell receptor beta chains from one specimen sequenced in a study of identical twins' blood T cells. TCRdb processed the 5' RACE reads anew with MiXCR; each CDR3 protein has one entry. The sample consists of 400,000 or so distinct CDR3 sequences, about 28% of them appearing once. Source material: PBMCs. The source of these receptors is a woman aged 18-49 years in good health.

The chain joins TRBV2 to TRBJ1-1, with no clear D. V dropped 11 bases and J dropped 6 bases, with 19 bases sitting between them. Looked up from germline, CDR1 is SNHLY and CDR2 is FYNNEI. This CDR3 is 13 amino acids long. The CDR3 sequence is CAGGATGRAEAFF. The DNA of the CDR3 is TGTGCCGGTGGAGCGACGGGCCGGGCTGAAGCTTTCTTT.

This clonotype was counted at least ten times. The chain's CDR3 is CASSPGTRPDTQYF. The CDR3 DNA reads as TGTGCCAGCAGTCCTGGGACTCGACCAGATACGCAGTATTTT. The chain couples TRBV7-9 to TRBJ2-3; TRBD2 might be the D (6 bases). Germline V lookup: CDR1 SEHNR, CDR2 FQNEAQ (reference sequence). The ends were cut back, 6 bases at V and 4 bases at J, with 14 bases in the middle. The length of the CDR3 is 14 residues.

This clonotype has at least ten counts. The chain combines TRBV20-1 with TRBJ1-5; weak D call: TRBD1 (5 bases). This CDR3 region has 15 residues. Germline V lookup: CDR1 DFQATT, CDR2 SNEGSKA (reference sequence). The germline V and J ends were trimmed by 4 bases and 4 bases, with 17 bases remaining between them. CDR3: CSATTYGAENQPQHF. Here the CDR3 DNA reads TGCAGTGCTACGACCTACGGGGCCGAAAATCAGCCCCAGCATTTT.

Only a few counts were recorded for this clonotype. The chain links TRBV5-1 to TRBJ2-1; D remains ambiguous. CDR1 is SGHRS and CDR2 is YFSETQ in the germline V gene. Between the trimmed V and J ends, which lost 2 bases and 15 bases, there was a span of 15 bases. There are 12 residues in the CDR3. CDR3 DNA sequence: TGCGCCAGCAGCTTCGACGGCGAACTGGGGTTCTTC. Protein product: CASSFDGELGFF.

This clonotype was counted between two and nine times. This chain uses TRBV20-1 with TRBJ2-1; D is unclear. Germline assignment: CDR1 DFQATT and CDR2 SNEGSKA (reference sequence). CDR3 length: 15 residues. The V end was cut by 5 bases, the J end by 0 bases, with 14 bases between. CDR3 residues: CSAPNPVVSYNEQFF. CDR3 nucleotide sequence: TGCAGTGCTCCCAATCCGGTTGTCTCCTACAATGAGCAGTTCTTC.

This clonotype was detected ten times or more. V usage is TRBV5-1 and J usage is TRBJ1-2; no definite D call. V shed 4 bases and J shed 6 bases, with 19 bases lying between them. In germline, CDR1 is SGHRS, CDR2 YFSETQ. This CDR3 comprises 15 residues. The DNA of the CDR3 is TGCGCCAGCAGCCGGGATGTTGAGTTGATTGATGGCTACACCTTC. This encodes CASSRDVELIDGYTF.

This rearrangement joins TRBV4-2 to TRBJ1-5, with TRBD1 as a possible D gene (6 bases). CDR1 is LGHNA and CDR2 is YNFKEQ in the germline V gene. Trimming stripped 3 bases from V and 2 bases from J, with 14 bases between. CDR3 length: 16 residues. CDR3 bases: TGTGCCAGCAGCCAGGGGATACAGGGCGGCAATCAGCCCCAGCATTTT. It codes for CASSQGIQGGNQPQHF.

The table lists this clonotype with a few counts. CDR3 nucleotides: TGCAGTGCTTGCGACACAATAGGCCACGAGCAGTACTTC. This gives the protein CSACDTIGHEQYF. This chain links TRBV20-1 with TRBJ2-7; D is uncertain. CDR3 length: 13 residues. Germline CDR1 and CDR2: DFQATT and SNEGSKA (reference sequence). Trimming left V 5 bases short and J 5 bases short, with 16 bases between.

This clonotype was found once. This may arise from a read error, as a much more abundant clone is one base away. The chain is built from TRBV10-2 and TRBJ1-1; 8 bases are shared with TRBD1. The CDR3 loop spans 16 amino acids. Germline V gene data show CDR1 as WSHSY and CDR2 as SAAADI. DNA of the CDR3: TGCTCCAGCGGGGGACAGGCCAAGTTACTGAACACTGAAGCTTTCTTT. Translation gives CSSGGQAKLLNTEAFF.

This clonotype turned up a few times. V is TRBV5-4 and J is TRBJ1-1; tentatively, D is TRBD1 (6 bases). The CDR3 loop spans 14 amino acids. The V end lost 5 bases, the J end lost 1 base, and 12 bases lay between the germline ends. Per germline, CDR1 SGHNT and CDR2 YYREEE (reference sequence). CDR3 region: CASSTNRANTEAFF. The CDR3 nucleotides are TGTGCCAGCAGTACCAACAGGGCGAACACTGAAGCTTTCTTT.

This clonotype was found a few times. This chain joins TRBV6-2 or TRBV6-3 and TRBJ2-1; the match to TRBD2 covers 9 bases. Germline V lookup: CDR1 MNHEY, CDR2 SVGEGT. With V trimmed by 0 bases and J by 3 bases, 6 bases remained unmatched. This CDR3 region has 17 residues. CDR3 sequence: CASSYSPPSGVYNEQFF. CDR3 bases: TGTGCCAGCAGTTACTCCCCTCCTAGCGGGGTCTACAATGAGCAGTTCTTC.

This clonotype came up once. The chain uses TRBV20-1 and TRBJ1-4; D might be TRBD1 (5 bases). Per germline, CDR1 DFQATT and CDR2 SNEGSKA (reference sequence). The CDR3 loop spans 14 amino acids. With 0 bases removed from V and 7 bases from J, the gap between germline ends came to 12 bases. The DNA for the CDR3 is TGCAGTGCTAGAGAGGTGACAGCGCTTGAAAAACTGTTTTTT. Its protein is CSAREVTALEKLFF.

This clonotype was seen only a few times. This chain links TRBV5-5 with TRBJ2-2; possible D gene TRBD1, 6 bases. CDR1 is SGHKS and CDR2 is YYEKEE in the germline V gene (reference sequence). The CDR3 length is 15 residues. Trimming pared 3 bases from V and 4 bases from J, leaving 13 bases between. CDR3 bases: TGTGCCAGCAGCTCCCTGACAGGCCTCACCGGGGAGCTGTTTTTT. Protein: CASSSLTGLTGELFF.

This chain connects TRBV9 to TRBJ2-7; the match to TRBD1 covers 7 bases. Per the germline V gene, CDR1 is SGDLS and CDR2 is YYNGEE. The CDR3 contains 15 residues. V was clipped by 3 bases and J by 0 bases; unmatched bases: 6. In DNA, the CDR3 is TGTGCCAGCAGCGCCCAGACAGGGTTCTCCTACGAGCAGTACTTC. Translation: CASSAQTGFSYEQYF.

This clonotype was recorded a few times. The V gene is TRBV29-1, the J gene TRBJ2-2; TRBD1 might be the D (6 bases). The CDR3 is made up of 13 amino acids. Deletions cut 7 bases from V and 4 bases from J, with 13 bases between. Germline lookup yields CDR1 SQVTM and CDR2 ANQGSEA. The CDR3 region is CSATGSVTGELFF. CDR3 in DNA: TGCAGCGCAACAGGGTCGGTCACCGGGGAGCTGTTTTTT.